This T cell receptor beta chain was obtained from a study of persistence of HIV-infected CD4 T cells. Study overall: Donors were ART-treated; their CMV- and Gag-responding CD4+ T cells were isolated. General study points: TCR analyses could not target the rare provirus-carrying CMV-responding cells. Antigen-responding cells were enriched for degenerate expanded CDR3beta sequences.

Lysates of CMV-infected fibroblasts at 8 to 10 ug/mL stimulated these cells. CD40L-negative CD69-negative CD45RO-high memory CD4+ T cells were sorted as populations depleted of antigen-responding cells. J was trimmed by 1 base and V by 6 bases; bases with no gene match: 6. The CDR3 length is 17 residues. CDR1 is MDHEN and CDR2 is SYDVKM in the germline V gene. The libraries were made with immunoSEQ version 4 in survey mode. Repertoires were generated with immunoSEQ multiplex PCR, while TCRdb's copy carries only in-frame clones and drops some. Of about 48,000 clones detected, about 80% appear once; the ten largest clones hold 3%. There are a few counts of this clone. Antigen unknown.

The clonotype was recovered from an adult man with HIV who was CMV-seropositive. J is TRBJ2-7 and V is TRBV28; 16 bases are shared with TRBD2. The sequenced sample was CD4+ T cells sorted from PBMCs after roughly 18-hour stimulation, obtained from a patient who received antiretroviral therapy. CDR3 sequence (DNA): TGTGCCAGCAGCAGGGGACTAGCGGGAGGGAAATCCTACGAGCAGTACTTC. Translated, it gives CASSRGLAGGKSYEQYF.